The source of this T cell receptor (beta chain) is a study of shared clonotypes between healthy human individuals. This CDR3 is built from 13 residues. The germline V gene has CDR1 SSHAT and CDR2 FNYEAQ (reference sequence). The study drew all its donors from Caucasian adults living in Nashville, Tennessee. The assay was run at deep level. Sorted-subset replicate PCRs used 200 ng DNA, about 30,000 T cell genomes. Using immunoSEQ multiplex PCR, the repertoire was profiled, and TCRdb retains in-frame clones only, with some absent. The data contain about a million clones, around four fifths of them seen just once; the ten biggest clones take up 1.2% to 1.5%. In regard to this clone: Compared with germline, one end of the junction differs, possibly owing to a read error.

This sequence joins TRBV7-7 and TRBJ2-2; 11 bases map to TRBD1. This TCR was recovered from a man between 18 and 35 years old in good health. Sequencing was performed on memory CD4+ T cells sorted from blood. Stated subset: CD45RA-negative fraction. CDR3 loop: CASSIDGTGGLFF. CDR3 coding DNA: TGTGCTAGCAGCATAGATGGGACAGGGGGGCTGTTTTTT.